Below, 29 T cell receptor beta chains from the same sample are listed, as sequenced in a study of blood T cells in healthy people across ages. Alongside a J-beta primer mix, a sample-barcoded 5' primer served in a second PCR lasting 7 to 11 cycles. TCRdb fed the 5' RACE reads into MiXCR, producing one record per CDR3 protein. The sample has about 730,000 distinct CDR3 sequences, roughly 41% seen once. The sequenced sample consisted of blood. These receptors were collected from a woman aged 60-75 years in good health.

This clonotype was counted at least ten times. The V call is TRBV15, the J call TRBJ1-2, with 9 bases that match TRBD1. Looked up from germline, CDR1 is LNHNV and CDR2 is YYDKDF (reference sequence). This CDR3 has 15 residues. The J segment lost 4 bases and the V segment lost 5 bases, leaving 8 bases of the junction unmatched. In DNA, the CDR3 is TGTGCCACCAGCGCACAGGGGGCGAGTGGCTATGGCTACACCTTC. Protein: CATSAQGASGYGYTF. Together with reference TRBV15 and TRBJ1-2, the CDR3 gives the full variable domain: DAMVIQNPRYQVTQFGKPVTLSCSQTLNHNVMYWYQQKSSQAPKLLFHYYDKDFNNEADTPDNFQSRRPNTSFCFLDIRSPGLGDTAMYLCATSAQGASGYGYTFGSGTRLTVV.

Of note for this clonotype: Given a much more abundant clone one base away, this may be a read error. The V and J genes are TRBV5-1 and TRBJ2-4, with 11 nucleotides matching TRBD1. Germline CDR1 reads SGHRS; CDR2 reads YFSETQ. V shed 4 bases and J 1 base; nucleotides not matched to a gene: 7. CDR3 length: 17 amino acids. The CDR3 DNA sequence: TGCGCCAGCAGCCGGACAGGGGGCGACGCCGCCAAAAACATTCAGTACTTC. The encoded protein is CASSRTGGDAAKNIQYF.

In the case of this clonotype: A much larger clone is a single base away; this may be a read error. The chain couples TRBV15 to TRBJ2-1; D may be TRBD2 (6 bases). Trimming cost V 2 bases and J 6 bases, with 14 bases left between them. There are 15 residues in the CDR3. The V gene's germline CDR1 is LNHNV and CDR2 YYDKDF (reference sequence). In nucleotides, the CDR3 is TGTGCCACCAGCAGATTTGTGGGGGGTAGCAATGAGCAGTTCTTC. Amino acid sequence: CATSRFVGGSNEQFF.

This sequence joins TRBV27 and TRBJ2-3, with 15 nucleotides matching TRBD2. The J segment lost 4 bases and the V segment lost 6 bases, leaving 5 bases of the junction unmatched. The CDR3 runs 16 residues. Germline loops: CDR1 MNHEY, CDR2 SMNVEV (reference sequence). CDR3 coding DNA: TGTGCCAGCAGAACGAGGACTAGCGGGGGGGCAGATACGCAGTATTTT. Translation gives CASRTRTSGGADTQYF.

The chain has TRBV20-1 and TRBJ2-3, with 8 bases aligning to TRBD1. V lost 6 bases and J lost 0; bases outside the gene matches: 5. Germline V lookup: CDR1 DFQATT, CDR2 SNEGSKA (reference sequence). CDR3 length: 14 amino acids. CDR3 DNA: TGCAGTGCCGGACAGGGCGCTAGCACAGATACGCAGTATTTT. Translated, it gives CSAGQGASTDTQYF.

This clonotype has only a few counts. The chain has TRBV7-2 and TRBJ1-2; D unclear. Between the trimmed V and J ends, which lost 5 bases and 4 bases, there was a span of 14 bases. The CDR3 runs 14 residues. Looked up from germline, CDR1 is SGHTA and CDR2 is FQGNSA. The CDR3 DNA sequence: TGTGCCAGCAGCATATCGACCAGAGGCTATGGCTACACCTTC. Protein product: CASSISTRGYGYTF.

This clonotype was seen more than once but under ten times. V is TRBV7-9 and J is TRBJ1-6, with D possibly matching TRBD1 (6 bases). The CDR3 runs to 14 residues. CDR1 SEHNR and CDR2 FQNEAQ come from the germline V gene (reference sequence). Between the trimmed V and J ends, which lost 6 bases and 4 bases, there was a span of 10 bases. For the CDR3, the DNA is TGTGCCAGCAGTGACCAGGGGTATAATTCACCCCTCCACTTT. Amino acid sequence: CASSDQGYNSPLHF.

As to this clonotype: Relative to the germline gene, one junction end is altered; a read error may explain this. The genes are TRBV4-3 and TRBJ2-5; tentative D call: TRBD2 (6 bases). Germline lookup yields CDR1 LGHNA and CDR2 YSLEER. The CDR3 runs 12 residues. The CDR3 region is CASSQGTLGGHF. CDR3 nucleotides: TGCGCCAGCAGCCAAGGGACCCTCGGGGGACACTTC.

CDR3 protein: CSASVGGQREQYF. CDR3 DNA: TGCAGTGCTAGCGTCGGGGGCCAGAGGGAGCAGTACTTC. The gene calls are TRBV20-1 and TRBJ2-7; possibly TRBD1 or TRBD2 for D (6 bases each). CDR1 DFQATT and CDR2 SNEGSKA come from the germline V gene (reference sequence). This CDR3 is built from 13 residues. Trimming cost V 3 bases and J 7 bases, with 16 bases left between them.

In this sample, this clonotype turned up a few times. V is TRBV7-3 and J is TRBJ2-1; D not certain. The CDR3 covers 14 residues. The V and J ends lost 5 bases and 6 bases respectively, with 14 bases between them. The V gene's germline CDR1 is SGHTA and CDR2 FQGTGA. Here the CDR3 reads CASSSSRSGNEQFF. CDR3 DNA sequence: TGTGCCAGCAGCAGTTCCAGGTCCGGCAATGAGCAGTTCTTC.

In nucleotides, the CDR3 is TGTGCCAGCACCGAAGGACTGAGGGATACGCAGTATTTT. Its protein is CASTEGLRDTQYF. V usage is TRBV6-1 and J usage is TRBJ2-3, with D perhaps matching TRBD2 (5 bases). The CDR3 has 13 amino acids. The germline V gene has CDR1 MNHNS and CDR2 SASEGT. The V end lost 7 bases, the J end lost 6 bases, and 14 bases lay between the germline ends.

J is TRBJ1-1 and V is TRBV20-1; D gene unclear. V lost 6 bases and J 2 bases, leaving 16 bases between the germline ends. The CDR3 is 14 residues long. Germline V gene sequence: CDR1 DFQATT, CDR2 SNEGSKA (reference sequence). In nucleotides, the CDR3 is TGCAGTGCCCCCCGGCCGGGGTTTAACACTGAAGCTTTCTTT. Protein: CSAPRPGFNTEAFF.

The chain has TRBV7-6 and TRBJ2-1; TRBD2 aligns across 9 bases. In germline, CDR1 is SGHVS, CDR2 FNYEAQ. There are 18 residues in the CDR3. V lost 2 bases, J lost 3 bases, and 11 bases stayed unmatched. CDR3 nucleotide sequence: TGTGCCAGCAGCTTAAATTTAGGCGGGAGGGTTTACTACAATGAGCAGTTCTTC. It specifies CASSLNLGGRVYYNEQFF.

The CDR3 here is CASSLRREGGEQYF. CDR3 sequence (DNA): TGTGCCAGCAGTTTACGGCGGGAGGGTGGGGAGCAGTACTTC. This chain uses TRBV27 with TRBJ2-7; 9 bases fit TRBD2. The CDR3 loop spans 14 amino acids. V shed 2 bases and J 7 bases; nucleotides not matched to a gene: 6. Germline V CDR1 and CDR2: MNHEY, SMNVEV (reference sequence).

This chain uses TRBV6-1 with TRBJ1-2; D call uncertain. Trimming pared 4 bases from V and 6 bases from J, leaving 21 bases between. The germline V gene encodes CDR1 MNHNS and CDR2 SASEGT. The CDR3 is 16 amino acids. CDR3 bases: TGTGCCAGCAGTGCCGGGAGATATCCCCCCTCTGATGGCTACACCTTC. Translated: CASSAGRYPPSDGYTF.

This rearrangement joins TRBV4-1 to TRBJ2-5, with TRBD1 matching 9 bases. Germline CDR1 reads MGHRA; CDR2 reads YSYEKL. V lost 0 bases, J lost 2 bases, and 4 bases stayed unmatched. The CDR3 is 16 residues long. CDR3 protein: CASSQDPDRGQETQYF. The CDR3 nucleotides are TGCGCCAGCAGCCAAGACCCGGACAGGGGTCAAGAGACCCAGTACTTC.

The V call is TRBV28, the J call TRBJ2-7; 7 nucleotides align to TRBD1. V lost 7 bases and J lost 12; bases outside the gene matches: 6. This CDR3 region has 10 residues. The germline gives CDR1 MDHEN, CDR2 SYDVKM. CDR3 nucleotide sequence: TGTGCCAGCATGGACAGGATGATGTACTTC. It encodes CASMDRMMYF.

The rearrangement uses TRBV14 and TRBJ2-3; unclear D gene. In germline, CDR1 is SGHDN, CDR2 FVKESK. Trimming took 3 bases from V and 2 from J, leaving 15 bases between them. The CDR3 is made up of 16 amino acids. CDR3 protein: CASSQDRTYNTDTQYF. CDR3 nucleotides: TGTGCCAGCAGCCAGGATCGGACCTACAACACAGATACGCAGTATTTT.

The chain joins TRBV3-1 to TRBJ2-1; 9 positions match TRBD2. V was clipped by 4 bases and J by 3 bases; unmatched bases: 7. Germline lookup yields CDR1 LGHDT and CDR2 YNNKEL (reference sequence). The CDR3 spans 16 residues. The DNA of the CDR3 is TGTGCCAGCAGCCGTGAAGCGGGGGGCCTCTACAATGAGCAGTTCTTC. Its translation is CASSREAGGLYNEQFF.

This rearrangement joins TRBV7-2 to TRBJ2-1; D gene uncertain. V lost 0 bases and J 13 bases, leaving 16 bases between the germline ends. The CDR3 consists of 14 residues. Germline CDR1 reads SGHTA; CDR2 reads FQGNSA. DNA of the CDR3: TGTGCCAGCAGCTTAGCGGCGGCCTTTGAGACCCAGTTCTTC. Protein product: CASSLAAAFETQFF. The full variable domain, with the rest looked up from reference TRBV7-2 and TRBJ2-1, is GAGVSQSPSNKVTEKGKDVELRCDPISGHTALYWYRQSLGQGLEFLIYFQGNSAPDKSGLPSDRFSAERTGGSVSTLTIQRTQQEDSAVYLCASSLAAAFETQFFGPGTRLTVL.

This clonotype was seen ten or more times. V usage is TRBV29-1 and J usage is TRBJ2-5; D perhaps matches TRBD2 (8 bases). Germline loops: CDR1 SQVTM, CDR2 ANQGSEA. The CDR3 is 15 residues long. V lost 4 bases and J lost 11, with 26 bases in between. This CDR3 reads CSVGTSRRGREEQYF. The CDR3 bases are TGCAGCGTTGGTACTTCACGAAGGGGGCGGGAGGAGCAGTACTTC.

This clonotype appeared a few times. DNA of the CDR3: TGCAGTGCCGCCCCGGGGGGCCTCCGCAATGAGCAGTTCTTC. It is translated as CSAAPGGLRNEQFF. This chain joins TRBV20-1 and TRBJ2-1; the D gene is possibly TRBD2 (7 bases). The germline CDR1 and CDR2 sequences are DFQATT and SNEGSKA (reference sequence). V dropped 6 bases and J dropped 6 bases, with 18 bases sitting between them. This CDR3 comprises 14 residues.

Only one count was recorded for this clonotype. This chain uses TRBV5-1 with TRBJ2-1; the match to TRBD1 covers 7 bases. The CDR3 length is 13 residues. Germline assignment: CDR1 SGHRS and CDR2 YFSETQ. V trimming: 4 bases; J trimming: 12 bases; junction bases outside the gene matches: 10. DNA for the CDR3: TGCGCCAGCAGCCCGGACAGGATGGGTACGCAGTTCTTC. The encoded protein is CASSPDRMGTQFF.

The V and J genes are TRBV24-1 and TRBJ2-3; 11 positions agree with TRBD2. Germline V lookup: CDR1 KGHDR, CDR2 SFDVKD. V lost 2 bases, J lost 5 bases, and 5 bases stayed unmatched. CDR3 size: 16 residues. CDR3 sequence: CATSDSPGLAEDTQYF. DNA of the CDR3: TGTGCCACCAGTGATTCTCCGGGACTAGCGGAAGATACGCAGTATTTT.

On this clonotype itself: This sequence may be a read error, since a much larger clone differs from it by one base. The CDR3 DNA is TGCAGCGTTCGTATACTAGAGGGCAATGAGCAGTACTTC. Translation gives CSVRILEGNEQYF. The J gene is TRBJ2-7, the V gene TRBV29-1; a weak D match, TRBD2 (5 bases). Germline V gives CDR1 SQVTM, CDR2 ANQGSEA. V lost 5 bases to trimming and J lost 7 bases, with 18 bases between them. The CDR3 contains 13 residues.

This clonotype is a singleton in its sample. An end of the junction differs from the germline gene, which may be a read error. V usage is TRBV9 and J usage is TRBJ2-3; D is unresolved. This CDR3 comprises 14 residues. The germline V gene encodes CDR1 SGDLS and CDR2 YYNGEE. The CDR3 region is CTSSVVDGTDTQYF. For the CDR3, the DNA is TGTACCAGCAGCGTAGTGGACGGCACAGATACGCAGTATTTT.

Concerning this clonotype itself: A much larger clone differs from this one at a single base, so this may be a read error. The chain is built from TRBV20-1 and TRBJ2-7; D may match TRBD1 or TRBD2 (5 bases each). Germline CDR1 DFQATT, CDR2 SNEGSKA (reference sequence). This CDR3 is 14 amino acids long. V was trimmed by 0 bases and J by 9 bases, leaving 18 bases between them. CDR3 residues: CSARDQGTKFLQYF. Here the CDR3 DNA reads TGCAGTGCTAGAGATCAAGGGACCAAGTTCCTGCAGTACTTC.

This clonotype was counted ten times or more. The chain has TRBV6-5 and TRBJ2-5; the D call may be TRBD1 or TRBD2 (5 bases each). Germline V gives CDR1 MNHEY, CDR2 SVGAGI. V lost 5 bases and J 3 bases, leaving 13 bases between the germline ends. There are 14 residues in the CDR3. The CDR3 DNA reads as TGTGCCAGCAGTCCCCCCTGGGGGAAAGAGACCCAGTACTTC. Protein product: CASSPPWGKETQYF.

Written as DNA, the CDR3 is TGCAGCGTGAGGTTGGCAGTCAATTCACCCCTCCACTTT. The encoded protein is CSVRLAVNSPLHF. The chain recombines TRBV29-1 with TRBJ1-6; D remains ambiguous. The germline V gene encodes CDR1 SQVTM and CDR2 ANQGSEA. V shed 6 bases and J shed 7 bases, with 13 bases lying between them. The CDR3 runs to 13 residues.